The T cell receptor (beta chain) described here comes from a study of radiotherapy plus CTLA-4 blockade in lung cancer. TCRdb's table, derived via immunoSEQ multiplex PCR, lists solely in-frame clones and lacks some. In the table there are about 49,000 clones, approximately 76% of which are singletons. The CDR3 length is 15 residues. Trimming removed 5 bases from V and 1 base from J, with 14 bases in between. Germline V lookup: CDR1 MDHEN, CDR2 SYDVKM. The input for sequencing was peripheral blood, taken from a patient treated with radiotherapy plus ipilimumab. The chain uses TRBV28 and TRBJ2-5; maybe TRBD2 (6 bases). This TCR derives from a human donor with non-small cell lung cancer who had stable disease on radiotherapy plus ipilimumab. This CDR3 reads CASSPWGGRQETQYF. CDR3 nucleotides: TGTGCCAGCAGTCCGTGGGGAGGCCGCCAAGAGACCCAGTACTTC.